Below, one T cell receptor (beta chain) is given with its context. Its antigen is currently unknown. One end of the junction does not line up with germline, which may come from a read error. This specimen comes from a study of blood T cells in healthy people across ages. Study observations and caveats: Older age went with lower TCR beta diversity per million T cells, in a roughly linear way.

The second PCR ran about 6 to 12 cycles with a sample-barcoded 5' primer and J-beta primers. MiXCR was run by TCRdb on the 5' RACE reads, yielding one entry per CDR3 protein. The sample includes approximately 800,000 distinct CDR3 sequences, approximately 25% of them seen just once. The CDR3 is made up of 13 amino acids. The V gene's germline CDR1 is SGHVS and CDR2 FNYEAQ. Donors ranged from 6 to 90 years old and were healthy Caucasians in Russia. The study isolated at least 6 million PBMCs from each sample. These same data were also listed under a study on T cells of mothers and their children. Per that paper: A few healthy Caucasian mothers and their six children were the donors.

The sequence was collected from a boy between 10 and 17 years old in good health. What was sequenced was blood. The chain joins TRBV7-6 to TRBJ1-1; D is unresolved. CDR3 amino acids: CGSSLAENTEAFF. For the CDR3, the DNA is TGTGGCAGCAGCTTAGCGGAGAACACTGAAGCTTTCTTT.